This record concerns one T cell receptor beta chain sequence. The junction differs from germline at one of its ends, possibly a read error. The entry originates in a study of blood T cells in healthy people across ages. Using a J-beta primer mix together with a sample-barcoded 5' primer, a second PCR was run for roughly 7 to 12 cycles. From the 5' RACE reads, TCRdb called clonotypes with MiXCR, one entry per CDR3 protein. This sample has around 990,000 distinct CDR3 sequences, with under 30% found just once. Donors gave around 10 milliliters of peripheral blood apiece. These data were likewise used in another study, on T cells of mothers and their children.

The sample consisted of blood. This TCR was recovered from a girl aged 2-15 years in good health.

In DNA, the CDR3 is TGTGCCAGCAACTTAGGGGGGTTAGTCACTGAAGCTTTCTTT. As protein: CASNLGGLVTEAFF. V and J are TRBV7-2 and TRBJ1-1, with D possibly matching TRBD1 (6 bases). Germline V gives CDR1 SGHTA, CDR2 FQGNSA. The CDR3 totals 14 residues.